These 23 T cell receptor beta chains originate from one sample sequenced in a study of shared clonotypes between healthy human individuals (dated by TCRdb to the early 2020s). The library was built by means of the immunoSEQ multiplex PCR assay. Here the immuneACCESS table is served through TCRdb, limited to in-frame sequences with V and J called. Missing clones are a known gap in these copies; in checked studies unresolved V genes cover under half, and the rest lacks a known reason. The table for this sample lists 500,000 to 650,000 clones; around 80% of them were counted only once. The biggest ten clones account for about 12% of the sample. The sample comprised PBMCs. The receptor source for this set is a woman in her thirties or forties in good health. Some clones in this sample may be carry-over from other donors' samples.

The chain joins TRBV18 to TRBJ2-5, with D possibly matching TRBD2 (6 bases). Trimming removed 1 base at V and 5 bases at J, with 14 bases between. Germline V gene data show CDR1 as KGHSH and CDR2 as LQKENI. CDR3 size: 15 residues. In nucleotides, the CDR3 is TGTGCCAGCTCACCACTAGCGGAGGTACGGGAGACCCAGTACTTC. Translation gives CASSPLAEVRETQYF.

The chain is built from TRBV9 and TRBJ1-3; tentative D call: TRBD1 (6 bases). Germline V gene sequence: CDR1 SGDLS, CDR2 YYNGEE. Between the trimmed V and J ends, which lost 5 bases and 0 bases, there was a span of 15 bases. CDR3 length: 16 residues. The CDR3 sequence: CASSLRGGGSGNTIYF. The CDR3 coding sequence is TGTGCCAGCAGTCTTCGAGGGGGTGGCTCTGGAAACACCATATATTTT.

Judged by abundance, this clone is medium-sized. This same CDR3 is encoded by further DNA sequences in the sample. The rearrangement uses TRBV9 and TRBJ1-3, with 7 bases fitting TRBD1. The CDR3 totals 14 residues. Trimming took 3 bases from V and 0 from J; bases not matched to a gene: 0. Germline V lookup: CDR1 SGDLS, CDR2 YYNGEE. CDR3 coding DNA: TGTGCCAGCAGCGGGACAGGCTCTGGAAACACCATATATTTT. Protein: CASSGTGSGNTIYF. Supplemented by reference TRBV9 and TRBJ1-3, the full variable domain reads DSGVTQTPKHLITATGQRVTLRCSPRSGDLSVYWYQQSLDQGLQFLIQYYNGEERAKGNILERFSAQQFPDLHSELNLSSLELGDSALYFCASSGTGSGNTIYFGEGSWLTVV.

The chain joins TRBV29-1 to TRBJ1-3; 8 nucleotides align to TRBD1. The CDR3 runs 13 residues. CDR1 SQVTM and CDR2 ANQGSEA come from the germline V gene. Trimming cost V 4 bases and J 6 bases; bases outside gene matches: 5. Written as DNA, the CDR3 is TGCAGCGTTGTTCTGACAGGGGCAAACACCATATATTTT. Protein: CSVVLTGANTIYF.

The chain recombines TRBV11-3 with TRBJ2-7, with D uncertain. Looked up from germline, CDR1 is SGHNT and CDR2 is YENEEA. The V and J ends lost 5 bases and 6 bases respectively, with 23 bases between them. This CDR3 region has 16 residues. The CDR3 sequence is CASSNRTLNDSREQYF. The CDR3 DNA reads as TGTGCCAGCAGCAATCGTACCCTTAATGACTCCCGCGAGCAGTACTTC.

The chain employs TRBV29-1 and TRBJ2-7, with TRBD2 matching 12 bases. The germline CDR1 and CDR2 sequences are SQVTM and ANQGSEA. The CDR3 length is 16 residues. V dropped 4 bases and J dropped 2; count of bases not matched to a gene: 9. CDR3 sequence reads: CSVGTSGKAYAYEQYF. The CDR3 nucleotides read TGCAGCGTTGGGACTAGCGGGAAGGCTTACGCCTACGAGCAGTACTTC.

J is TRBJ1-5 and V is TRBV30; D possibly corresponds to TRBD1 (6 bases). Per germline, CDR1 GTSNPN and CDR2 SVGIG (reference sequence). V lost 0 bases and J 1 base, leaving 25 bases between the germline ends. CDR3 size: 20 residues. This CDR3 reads CAWSVPRGGDMYWSNQPQHF. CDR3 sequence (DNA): TGTGCCTGGAGTGTACCAAGGGGAGGGGACATGTATTGGAGCAATCAGCCCCAGCATTTT.

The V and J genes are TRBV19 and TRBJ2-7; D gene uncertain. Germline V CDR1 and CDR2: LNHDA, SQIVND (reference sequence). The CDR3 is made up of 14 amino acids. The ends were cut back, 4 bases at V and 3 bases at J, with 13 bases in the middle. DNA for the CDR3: TGTGCCAGTAGTACGCGATATGGCGGCTACGAGCAGTACTTC. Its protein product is CASSTRYGGYEQYF.

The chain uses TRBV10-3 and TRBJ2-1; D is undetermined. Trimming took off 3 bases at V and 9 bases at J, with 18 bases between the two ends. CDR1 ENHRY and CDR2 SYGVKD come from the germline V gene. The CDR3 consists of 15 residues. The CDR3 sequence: CAISDPRGRFSEQFF. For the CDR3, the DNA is TGTGCCATCAGTGACCCGAGAGGAAGGTTTAGTGAGCAGTTCTTC.

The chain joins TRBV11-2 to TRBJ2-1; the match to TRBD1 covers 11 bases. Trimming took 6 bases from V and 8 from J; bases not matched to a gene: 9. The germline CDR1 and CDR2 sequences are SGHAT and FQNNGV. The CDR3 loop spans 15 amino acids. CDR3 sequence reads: CASSSWTGGRDEQFF. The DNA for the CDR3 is TGTGCCAGCAGTTCCTGGACAGGGGGCCGGGATGAGCAGTTCTTC. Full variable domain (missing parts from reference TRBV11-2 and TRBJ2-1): EAGVAQSPRYKIIEKRQSVAFWCNPISGHATLYWYQQILGQGPKLLIQFQNNGVVDDSQLPKDRFSAERLKGVDSTLKIQPAKLEDSAVYLCASSSWTGGRDEQFFGPGTRLTVL.

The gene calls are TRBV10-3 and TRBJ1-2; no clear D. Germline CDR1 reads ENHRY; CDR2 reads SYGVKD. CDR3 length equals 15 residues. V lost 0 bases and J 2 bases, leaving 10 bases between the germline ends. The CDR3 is CAISESASTNYGYTF. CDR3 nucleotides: TGTGCCATCAGTGAGTCCGCCTCCACAAACTATGGCTACACCTTC.

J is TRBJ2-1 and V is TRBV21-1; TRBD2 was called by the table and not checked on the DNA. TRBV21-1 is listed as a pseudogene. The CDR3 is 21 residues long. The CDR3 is CASSKGGWGAPAGDPYNEQFF. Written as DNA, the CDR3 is TGTGCCAGCAGCAAAGGCGGGTGGGGGGCACCAGCGGGAGATCCTTACAATGAGCAGTTCTTC.

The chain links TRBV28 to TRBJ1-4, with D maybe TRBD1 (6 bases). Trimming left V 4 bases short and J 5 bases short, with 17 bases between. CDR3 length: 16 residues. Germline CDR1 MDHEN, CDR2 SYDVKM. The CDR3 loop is CASSYAGGRLNEKLFF. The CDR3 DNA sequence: TGTGCCAGCAGTTACGCCGGGGGCAGGTTAAATGAAAAACTGTTTTTT.

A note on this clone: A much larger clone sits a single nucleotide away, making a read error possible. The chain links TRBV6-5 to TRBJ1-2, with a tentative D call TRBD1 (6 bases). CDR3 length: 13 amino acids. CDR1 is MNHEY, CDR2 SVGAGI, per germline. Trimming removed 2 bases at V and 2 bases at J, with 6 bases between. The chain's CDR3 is CASSYGGNYGYTF. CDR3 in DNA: TGTGCCAGCAGTTACGGGGGCAACTATGGCTACACCTTC.

The CDR3, as DNA: TGTGCCAGCAGCTTACAGGTCCGGGGCGGCAATCAGCCCCAGCATTTT. It specifies CASSLQVRGGNQPQHF. The rearrangement uses TRBV11-2 and TRBJ1-5; perhaps TRBD1 as D (5 bases). The CDR3 runs to 16 residues. V was trimmed by 2 bases and J by 2 bases, leaving 13 bases between them. Germline CDR1 reads SGHAT; CDR2 reads FQNNGV.

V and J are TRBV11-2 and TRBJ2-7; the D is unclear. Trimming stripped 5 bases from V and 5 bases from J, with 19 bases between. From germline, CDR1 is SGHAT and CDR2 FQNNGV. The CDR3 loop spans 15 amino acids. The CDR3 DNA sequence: TGTGCCAGCAGCCCCATTTCGGCTCAGGTAGACGAGCAGTACTTC. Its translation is CASSPISAQVDEQYF. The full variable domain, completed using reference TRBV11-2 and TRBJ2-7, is EAGVAQSPRYKIIEKRQSVAFWCNPISGHATLYWYQQILGQGPKLLIQFQNNGVVDDSQLPKDRFSAERLKGVDSTLKIQPAKLEDSAVYLCASSPISAQVDEQYFGPGTRLTVT.

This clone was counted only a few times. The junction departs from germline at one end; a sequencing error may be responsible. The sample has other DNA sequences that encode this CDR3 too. Written as DNA, the CDR3 is TGCGCCAGCAGTGAATGGGTCTCTGGGGCCAACGTCCTGACTTTC. It encodes CASSEWVSGANVLTF. The chain uses TRBV6-1 and TRBJ2-6; D remains unclear. Looked up from germline, CDR1 is MNHNS and CDR2 is SASEGT. CDR3 length: 15 residues.

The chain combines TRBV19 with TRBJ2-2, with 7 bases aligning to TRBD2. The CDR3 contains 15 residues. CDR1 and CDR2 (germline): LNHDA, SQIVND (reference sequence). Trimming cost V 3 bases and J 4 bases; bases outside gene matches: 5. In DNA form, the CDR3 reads TGTGCCAGTAGTATGGGGGAGGGGCGCACCGGGGAGCTGTTTTTT. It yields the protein CASSMGEGRTGELFF.

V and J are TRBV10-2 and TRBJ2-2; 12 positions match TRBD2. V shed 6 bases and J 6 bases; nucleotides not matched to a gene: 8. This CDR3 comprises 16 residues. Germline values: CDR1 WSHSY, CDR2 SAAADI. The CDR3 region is CASRGASGRGSGELFF. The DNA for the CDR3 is TGCGCCAGCAGGGGGGCTAGCGGGAGGGGATCCGGGGAGCTGTTTTTT.

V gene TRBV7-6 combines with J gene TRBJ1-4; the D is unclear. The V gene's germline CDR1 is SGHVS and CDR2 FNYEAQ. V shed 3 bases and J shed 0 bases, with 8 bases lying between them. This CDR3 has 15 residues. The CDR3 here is CASSFQETTNEKLFF. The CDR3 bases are TGTGCCAGCAGCTTTCAAGAAACAACTAATGAAAAACTGTTTTTT. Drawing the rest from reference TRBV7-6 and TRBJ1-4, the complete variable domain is GAGVSQSPRYKVTKRGQDVALRCDPISGHVSLYWYRQALGQGPEFLTYFNYEAQQDKSGLPNDRFSAERPEGSISTLTIQRTEQRDSAMYRCASSFQETTNEKLFFGSGTQLSVL.

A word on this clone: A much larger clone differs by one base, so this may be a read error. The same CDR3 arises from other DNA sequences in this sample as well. CDR3 loop: CASGPGQGATDTQYF. The CDR3 nucleotides read TGTGCTAGTGGCCCAGGGCAGGGGGCCACAGATACGCAGTATTTT. This sequence joins TRBV12-5 and TRBJ2-3; 8 bases line up with TRBD1. The germline gives CDR1 LGHNT, CDR2 FRNRAP. CDR3 length: 15 amino acids. The ends lost 6 bases at V and 2 bases at J; junction bases unmatched: 7. The full variable domain, completed using reference TRBV12-5 and TRBJ2-3, is DARVTQTPRHKVTEMGQEVTMRCQPILGHNTVFWYRQTMMQGLELLAYFRNRAPLDDSGMPKDRFSAEMPDATLATLKIQPSEPRDSAVYFCASGPGQGATDTQYFGPGTRLTVL.

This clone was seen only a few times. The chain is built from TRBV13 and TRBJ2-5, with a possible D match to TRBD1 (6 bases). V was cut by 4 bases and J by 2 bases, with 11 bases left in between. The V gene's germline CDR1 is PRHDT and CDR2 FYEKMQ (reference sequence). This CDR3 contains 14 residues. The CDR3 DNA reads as TGTGCCAGCAGCTACCGGACAGCGCAAGAGACCCAGTACTTC. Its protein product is CASSYRTAQETQYF.

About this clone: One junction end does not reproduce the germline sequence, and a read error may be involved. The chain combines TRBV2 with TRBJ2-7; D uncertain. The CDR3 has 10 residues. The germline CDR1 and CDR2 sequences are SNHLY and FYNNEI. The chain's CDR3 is CASKEYERYF. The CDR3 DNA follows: TGTGCCAGCAAGGAGTACGAGCGGTACTTC.